This is a list of T cell receptor beta chains from one sample in a study of cytomegalovirus exposure and HLA in healthy donors. Assay used: immunoSEQ multiplex PCR; TCRdb lists only in-frame clones, some missing. The table shows roughly 200,000 clones, with less than 85% occurring only once. Sequenced material: PBMCs. The source is a girl aged 5 to 17 in good health and CMV-seropositive. Each CDR3 is given with its conserved first and last residue. The D gene is left open where the match is weak. The listing skips clone size in some rows; elsewhere it reads once, few, many or a size class.

clone_size,j_call,v_call,d_call,cdr3_aa,cdr3_nt
-,TRBJ1-2,TRBV19,TRBD1,CASSIWDRGRKIDGYTF,TGTGCCAGTAGTATTTGGGACAGGGGGAGGAAAATTGATGGCTACACCTTC
-,TRBJ2-3,TRBV10-2,TRBD1,CASSESTSRDRVFPDTQYF,TGCGCCAGCAGTGAGTCAACTTCCCGGGACAGGGTGTTTCCAGATACGCAGTATTTT
-,TRBJ2-1,TRBV27,-,CASSLDAHFPIFF,TGTGCCAGCAGTTTAGATGCGCACTTTCCAATATTCTTC
-,TRBJ1-4,TRBV4-2,TRBD1,CASSRDGQGEKLFF,TGTGCCAGCAGCCGGGACGGACAGGGCGAAAAACTGTTTTTT
-,TRBJ2-1,TRBV7-2,-,CASTFLLDGGEQFF,TGTGCCAGCACCTTTCTGCTCGACGGAGGTGAGCAGTTCTTC
-,TRBJ2-1,TRBV30,TRBD2,CAWRGLEDNEQFF,TGTGCCTGGAGGGGACTAGAAGACAATGAGCAGTTCTTC
once,TRBJ1-3,TRBV18,TRBD1,CASRRTGGTGNTIYF,TGTGCCAGCCGAAGGACAGGGGGCACTGGAAACACCATATATTTT
-,TRBJ2-5,TRBV6-6,-,CATQDKTVSETQYF,TGTGCCACTCAGGACAAAACGGTTTCAGAGACCCAGTACTTC
once,TRBJ1-4,TRBV19,-,CASSFTYSWEKLFF,TGTGCCAGTAGTTTCACTTACAGTTGGGAAAAACTGTTTTTT
-,TRBJ2-3,TRBV4-3,-,CASSQEQPPDTQYF,TGCGCCAGCAGCCAAGAACAACCTCCAGATACGCAGTATTTT
few,TRBJ2-3,TRBV5-1,-,CASSLAGDFTDTQYF,TGCGCCAGCAGCTTGGCCGGTGACTTCACAGATACGCAGTATTTT
-,TRBJ2-2,TRBV7-2,TRBD2,CASSLGSLAGTGELFF,TGTGCCAGCAGCTTAGGGAGTCTAGCGGGAACCGGGGAGCTGTTTTTT
once,TRBJ2-1,TRBV11-2,TRBD1,CASSLVSGQVLF,TGTGCCAGCAGCTTAGTGTCGGGACAGGTACTCTTC
-,TRBJ1-1,TRBV6-5,-,CASRKVTGRNTEAFF,TGTGCCAGCAGAAAAGTCACAGGGCGGAACACTGAAGCTTTCTTT
-,TRBJ1-1,TRBV29-1,-,CSVEDLTGSGEAFF,TGCAGCGTTGAAGATCTCACAGGGTCAGGTGAAGCTTTCTTT
once,TRBJ2-2,TRBV5-5,-,CASSLAGLTGELFF,TGTGCCAGCAGCTTGGCTGGGCTCACCGGGGAGCTGTTTTTT
-,TRBJ2-7,TRBV11-3,-,CASRGRSRSYEQYF,TGTGCCAGCCGAGGTAGGAGCCGGTCCTACGAGCAGTACTTC
-,TRBJ2-1,TRBV7-2,-,CASSIGQSPNRFF,TGTGCCAGCAGCATAGGACAGAGTCCGAATAGGTTCTTC
-,TRBJ1-1,TRBV7-2,TRBD1,CASSQGANTEAFF,TGTGCCAGCAGCCAGGGGGCGAACACTGAAGCTTTCTTT
-,TRBJ2-7,TRBV11-3,TRBD1,CASSLAGQGARGQYF,TGTGCCAGCAGCTTAGCTGGACAGGGGGCAAGGGGGCAGTACTTC
-,TRBJ1-6,TRBV7-8,-,CASSLVFQNNSPLHF,TGTGCCAGCAGCTTAGTTTTTCAGAATAATTCACCCCTCCACTTT
-,TRBJ2-7,TRBV25-1,TRBD1,CASSPGTGYEQYF,TGTGCCAGCAGTCCCGGGACAGGCTACGAGCAGTACTTC
-,TRBJ2-5,TRBV9,TRBD2,CASSVGHGGGYSETQYF,TGTGCCAGCAGCGTAGGGCATGGGGGGGGGTATTCTGAGACCCAGTACTTC
once,TRBJ2-5,TRBV5-1,TRBD1,CASSLKAQGAQETQYF,TGCGCCAGCAGCTTAAAGGCCCAGGGGGCCCAAGAGACCCAGTACTTC
few,TRBJ1-3,TRBV7-2,TRBD1,CASSKGQDSGNTIYF,TGTGCCAGCAGCAAGGGACAGGATAGTGGAAACACCATATATTTT
-,TRBJ2-5,TRBV10-3,-,CATLASETQYF,TGTGCCACTCTAGCGTCGGAGACCCAGTACTTC
-,TRBJ1-4,TRBV4-3,TRBD1,CASSQDDSGQINEKLFF,TGCGCCAGCAGCCAAGACGATTCGGGACAGATTAATGAAAAACTGTTTTTT
once,TRBJ2-1,TRBV7-2,TRBD1,CASSLATGQGLEQFF,TGTGCCAGCAGCTTAGCGACAGGGCAAGGGTTGGAGCAGTTCTTC
-,TRBJ2-1,TRBV29-1,-,CSALSGASYNEQFF,TGCAGCGCCCTCTCGGGTGCCTCCTACAATGAGCAGTTCTTC
few,TRBJ2-3,TRBV9,-,CASSAGRYTQYF,TGTGCCAGCAGCGCCGGTCGATATACGCAGTATTTT
-,TRBJ2-5,TRBV18,-,CASSRGGTEETQYF,TGTGCCAGCTCACGCGGGGGGACAGAAGAGACCCAGTACTTC
-,TRBJ2-3,TRBV20-1,-,CSARLVDTQYF,TGCAGTGCTAGACTAGTGGATACGCAGTATTTT
-,TRBJ2-7,TRBV9,-,CASSVGPTQDYEQYF,TGTGCCAGCAGCGTAGGGCCAACACAAGACTACGAGCAGTACTTC
-,TRBJ2-7,TRBV4-3,TRBD2,CASSQEVGPSGAYEQYF,TGCGCCAGCAGCCAAGAAGTCGGCCCTAGCGGAGCCTACGAGCAGTACTTC
-,TRBJ1-2,TRBV6-6,TRBD1,CASGTGDGYTF,TGTGCCAGTGGGACAGGGGATGGCTACACCTTC
few,TRBJ1-1,TRBV4-3,-,CASSHYAEWNTEAFF,TGCGCCAGCAGCCATTACGCCGAGTGGAACACTGAAGCTTTCTTT
-,TRBJ2-1,TRBV6-1,TRBD2,CASRKGLAGRNEQFF,TGTGCCAGCAGGAAGGGACTAGCGGGGCGCAATGAGCAGTTCTTC
-,TRBJ2-4,TRBV14,TRBD2,CASSQGGGGAAKNIQYF,TGTGCCAGCAGCCAAGGAGGCGGGGGGGCCGCAAAAAACATTCAGTACTTC
-,TRBJ1-2,TRBV19,-,CASSIGDSLDGYTF,TGTGCCAGTAGTATAGGTGACAGCCTAGATGGCTACACCTTC
-,TRBJ2-3,TRBV11-2,TRBD1,CASSLTGGGDTQYF,TGTGCCAGCAGCTTGACAGGGGGCGGAGATACGCAGTATTTT
-,TRBJ1-6,TRBV5-1,TRBD1,CASSPSTGDPPALHF,TGCGCCAGCAGCCCTTCGACAGGGGACCCTCCGGCCCTCCACTTT
once,TRBJ1-4,TRBV19,-,CASRPQGGGSEKLFF,TGTGCCAGTAGACCCCAGGGAGGAGGAAGCGAAAAACTGTTTTTT
once,TRBJ2-5,TRBV4-3,-,CASSYFGGSTRETQYF,TGCGCCAGCAGTTATTTTGGCGGCTCTACGAGGGAGACCCAGTACTTC
once,TRBJ1-1,TRBV6-6,-,CASSHPGLTNTEAFF,TGTGCCAGCAGTCACCCGGGTCTAACGAACACTGAAGCTTTCTTT
few,TRBJ2-7,TRBV9,-,CASSVGAGEQYF,TGTGCCAGCAGCGTAGGAGCGGGCGAGCAGTACTTC
-,TRBJ1-4,TRBV7-9,-,CASSLDRADEKLFF,TGTGCCAGCAGCTTAGACAGGGCTGATGAAAAACTGTTTTTT
-,TRBJ1-1,TRBV6-1,-,CATLLYNTEAFF,TGTGCCACCCTACTCTATAACACTGAAGCTTTCTTT
-,TRBJ1-1,TRBV19,-,CASSSWTDMNTEAFF,TGTGCCAGTAGTTCATGGACAGACATGAACACTGAAGCTTTCTTT
-,TRBJ2-1,TRBV5-4,-,CASSLFGGDEQFF,TGTGCCAGCAGCTTGTTTGGGGGCGATGAGCAGTTCTTC
-,TRBJ1-6,TRBV10-1,-,CASSGQYNSPLHF,TGCGCCAGCAGTGGTCAGTATAATTCACCCCTCCACTTT
-,TRBJ2-3,TRBV5-4,-,CASSRQGGTDTQYF,TGTGCCAGCAGCCGTCAGGGCGGCACAGATACGCAGTATTTT
-,TRBJ2-3,TRBV7-2,TRBD2,CASRRGGWGTDTQYF,TGTGCCAGCAGGCGGGGAGGGTGGGGCACAGATACGCAGTATTTT
once,TRBJ1-1,TRBV7-9,-,CASSPPDRRTEAFF,TGTGCCAGCAGCCCCCCCGACAGAAGGACTGAAGCTTTCTTT
once,TRBJ2-1,TRBV29-1,-,CSGGWDNEQFF,TGCAGCGGAGGTTGGGACAATGAGCAGTTCTTC
-,TRBJ2-3,TRBV18,-,CASSPPSEYRRADTQYF,TGTGCCAGCTCACCACCTAGCGAATATCGGAGGGCAGATACGCAGTATTTT
-,TRBJ2-3,TRBV5-1,TRBD2,CASGFGLAGADTQYF,TGCGCCAGCGGGTTCGGACTAGCGGGAGCAGATACGCAGTATTTT